This T cell receptor beta chain is from a study of cytomegalovirus exposure and HLA in healthy donors. Study-level findings and limits: According to a later analysis, most TCR beta chains associated with CMV appeared HLA-restricted.

The PCR ran on 60 Vbeta and 13 Jbeta primers. The data were produced by immunoSEQ multiplex PCR, yet TCRdb's version contains in-frame clones alone and is incomplete. The table lists under 170,000 clones, about 64% of them singletons. Remarks on this clone: As yet, its antigen is unknown.

The CDR3 extends over 14 amino acids. The V and J ends lost 7 bases and 2 bases respectively, with 12 bases between them. Germline CDR1 reads MDHEN; CDR2 reads SYDVKM. Nominally healthy donors provided the samples, though records likely missed some immune exposures. The chain employs TRBV28 and TRBJ1-3, with D hard to call. This receptor was obtained from a woman aged 60-70 years in good health and CMV-seropositive. Sequenced input: PBMCs. CDR3 residues: CASMDSQTGNTIYF. DNA for the CDR3: TGTGCCAGCATGGATAGCCAAACTGGAAACACCATATATTTT. The full variable domain, completed using reference TRBV28 and TRBJ1-3, is DVKVTQSSRYLVKRTGEKVFLECVQDMDHENMFWYRQDPGLGLRLIYFSYDVKMKEKGDIPEGYSVSREKKERFSLILESASTNQTSMYLCASMDSQTGNTIYFGEGSWLTVV.